This T cell receptor beta chain originates from a study of T cells in localized non-small cell lung cancer. Study conclusions and caveats: Among the top 100 tumor clones, a median about 60 appeared in adjacent lung. Adjacent uninvolved lung tissue had the highest T cell clonality, exceeding tumor.

TCRdb's copy holds only in-frame clones and misses some; the assay was immunoSEQ multiplex PCR. The table has 45,000 to 60,000 clones, roughly nine tenths seen once. CDR1 SGDLS and CDR2 YYNGEE come from the germline V gene. CDR3 length: 16 residues. Trimming took off 2 bases at V and 3 bases at J, with 17 bases between the two ends. A word on this clone: Its target is not known.

This chain connects TRBV9 to TRBJ2-5; D tentatively fits TRBD1 or TRBD2 (5 bases each). The clonotype was recovered from a man between 40 and 70 years old with stage II lung adenocarcinoma. The sequenced sample was PBMCs, obtained before any cancer treatment. The CDR3 spells CASSVGESIPKETQYF. CDR3 DNA sequence: TGTGCCAGCAGCGTGGGGGAGTCCATCCCGAAAGAGACCCAGTACTTC.